This is a list of T cell receptor beta chains from one sample in a study of blood T cell repertoires in COVID-19. Generated by immunoSEQ multiplex PCR, the TCRdb table keeps only in-frame clones and is missing some. The sample records 120,000 or so clones, 70% to 90% being singletons. The source material was peripheral blood. The source of these receptors is a man aged 45-65 years with acute or convalescent COVID-19. Both conserved end residues are part of each CDR3. D genes are given only for firm matches. Expanded clones get a size class; other rows say once, few or many, or leave the size out.

TRBD2	.	TRBV4-1	TRBJ2-3	TGCGCCAGCAGCCAAGATCTATTGACGGGAGGGGTAACAGATACGCAGTATTTT	CASSQDLLTGGVTDTQYF
TRBD2	.	TRBV5-5	TRBJ2-1	TGTGCCAGCAGTCTACTAGCGGGAGGGTACAATGAGCAGTTCTTC	CASSLLAGGYNEQFF
TRBD1	.	TRBV5-5	TRBJ1-5	TGTGCCAGCAGCCGGGGCGGGACAGGAGGTTTTAGCAATCAGCCCCAGCATTTT	CASSRGGTGGFSNQPQHF
.	few	TRBV11-2	TRBJ2-2	TGTGCCAGCAGCCCGTTAAGCGGAGGGCCTGGGGAGCTGTTTTTT	CASSPLSGGPGELFF
TRBD1	.	TRBV6-1	TRBJ1-5	TGTGCCAGCAGTGCCCTCTCAACCGGGACAGGGTTTCAGCCCCAGCATTTT	CASSALSTGTGFQPQHF
.	.	TRBV6-6	TRBJ1-2	TGTGCCAGCAGTTACGGCCAGGCAGAGGGCTATGGCTACACCTTC	CASSYGQAEGYGYTF
TRBD2	once	TRBV2	TRBJ2-3	TGTGCCAGCAGGCAGCCGACTAGCGGGAGGGGGACAGATACGCAGTATTTT	CASRQPTSGRGTDTQYF
.	.	TRBV6-5	TRBJ2-1	TGTGCCAGCAGTTACTCGAGACAGGACTACAATGAGCAGTTCTTC	CASSYSRQDYNEQFF
.	.	TRBV7-2	TRBJ1-3	TGTGCCAGCAGCTTAGTCCCCATGAGTACCTCTGGAAACACCATATATTTT	CASSLVPMSTSGNTIYF
TRBD2	few	TRBV7-2	TRBJ2-7	TGTGCCAGCAGCTTTAGCGGGAGTCAGGGGGAGCAGTACTTC	CASSFSGSQGEQYF
.	once	TRBV6-5	TRBJ2-3	TGTGCCACCCAGACTAGGGATACGCAGTATTTT	CATQTRDTQYF
TRBD1	.	TRBV11-3	TRBJ2-5	TGTGCCAGCAGCTCGGGACAGATCCAAGAGACCCAGTACTTC	CASSSGQIQETQYF
.	.	TRBV11-3	TRBJ2-5	TGTGCCAGCAGGACGGCGGGAGAGACCCAGTACTTC	CASRTAGETQYF
.	.	TRBV30	TRBJ2-1	TGTGCCTGGAGTGGCAAGCGGAGTTTCTACAATGAGCAGTTCTTC	CAWSGKRSFYNEQFF
TRBD1	.	TRBV24-1	TRBJ1-4	TGTGCCACCAGTGGCCAGGGGGCTGATGAAAAACTGTTTTTT	CATSGQGADEKLFF
.	.	TRBV5-1	TRBJ1-1	TGCGCCAGCAGCAAGGAGATGAACACTGAAGCTTTCTTT	CASSKEMNTEAFF
.	.	TRBV5-1	TRBJ2-3	TGCGCCAGCAGCTTCGGGGGTGGTGGCACAGATACGCAGTATTTT	CASSFGGGGTDTQYF
.	.	TRBV4-1	TRBJ1-1	TGCGCCAGCAGCCGAGGGCCATCGAACACTGAAGCTTTCTTT	CASSRGPSNTEAFF
.	.	TRBV11-3	TRBJ2-1	TGTGCCAGCAGCTTGGGGGGTACGTACAATGAGCAGTTCTTC	CASSLGGTYNEQFF
.	.	TRBV7-9	TRBJ2-1	TGTGCCAGCAGCTTAGTAGGGCGGCTAGCCAATGAGCAGTTCTTC	CASSLVGRLANEQFF
TRBD1	.	TRBV19	TRBJ1-6	TGTGCCAGCGGCGACAGGGCGAGCTCCTATAATTCACCCCTCCACTTT	CASGDRASSYNSPLHF
TRBD1	.	TRBV18	TRBJ1-1	TGTGCCAGCTCGATCCAGGGGGCTGAGGCTGAAGCTTTCTTT	CASSIQGAEAEAFF
.	.	TRBV4-3	TRBJ1-5	TGCGCCAGCAGCCAAGATAGGGGTAACAATCAGCCCCAGCATTTT	CASSQDRGNNQPQHF
TRBD2	few	TRBV11-2	TRBJ2-2	TGTGCCAGCAGCTTACGCGTGGGAGGGCTGGCCGGGGAGCTGTTTTTT	CASSLRVGGLAGELFF
TRBD2	.	TRBV5-1	TRBJ2-3	TGCGCCAGCAGCAATGGACTAGCGACATACACAGATACGCAGTATTTT	CASSNGLATYTDTQYF
.	.	TRBV4-3	TRBJ1-2	TGCGCCAGCAGCCAAGATCATTATGGTGCGGGCGGGCATGGCTACACCTTC	CASSQDHYGAGGHGYTF
.	few	TRBV7-2	TRBJ1-2	TGTGCCAGCAGCTTAGGGGCAGGTCCCCAGACTATGGACTACACCTTC	CASSLGAGPQTMDYTF
.	.	TRBV11-3	TRBJ2-7	TGTGCCAGCAGCTTAGACTCCCTACTAAGCGAGCAGTACTTC	CASSLDSLLSEQYF
TRBD2	few	TRBV11-2	TRBJ2-3	TGTGCCAGCAGCTCGTCGGTTAGCGGGAGAGGGGTTGATACGCAGTATTTT	CASSSSVSGRGVDTQYF
.	.	TRBV10-3	TRBJ1-1	TGTGCCATCAGTGACACCGGGCTAGGGGACACTGAAGCTTTCTTT	CAISDTGLGDTEAFF
.	once	TRBV5-4	TRBJ2-5	TGTGCCAGCAGCTATTTTCCGGGGGAGACCCAGTACTTC	CASSYFPGETQYF
.	once	TRBV27	TRBJ1-5	TGTGCCAGCAGTTTATGGGCCCAGGTCGGTCAGCCCCAGCATTTT	CASSLWAQVGQPQHF
TRBD1	.	TRBV6-6	TRBJ2-1	TGTGCCAGCGGGGGCAACAGGGGGCCTGCCTACAATGAGCAGTTCTTC	CASGGNRGPAYNEQFF
.	.	TRBV6-6	TRBJ2-5	TGTGCCAGCAGTTTGAATAGCGTGAGAAAAGAGACCCAGTACTTC	CASSLNSVRKETQYF
TRBD2	once	TRBV9	TRBJ2-4	TGTGCCAGCAGCCCCCGGGGGGGGGACGCCAAAAACATTCAGTACTTC	CASSPRGGDAKNIQYF
TRBD1	.	TRBV6-5	TRBJ1-2	TGTGCCAGCAGTTCTACGGACAGGGGCGTCTATGGCTACACCTTC	CASSSTDRGVYGYTF
.	.	TRBV30	TRBJ1-6	TGTGCCTGGAGGAGTAGGCTGGTTCGCCCGGAGTCACCCCTCCACTTT	CAWRSRLVRPESPLHF
TRBD2	.	TRBV11-2	TRBJ2-6	TGTGCCAGCAGCCGGACTAGACGATCTGGGGCCAACGTCCTGACTTTC	CASSRTRRSGANVLTF
.	.	TRBV5-5	TRBJ2-5	TGTGCCAGCAGCTTTTTTTACAGGGCCCAAGAGACCCAGTACTTC	CASSFFYRAQETQYF
.	.	TRBV12-5	TRBJ2-2	TGTGCTAGTGGTTTGGGGACAGATACCGGGGAGCTGTTTTTT	CASGLGTDTGELFF
TRBD2	.	TRBV15	TRBJ2-7	TGTGCCACCAGCAGGTCCGCGGGAGGTTTTTACGAGCAGTACTTC	CATSRSAGGFYEQYF
TRBD2	.	TRBV20-1	TRBJ2-1	TGCAGTGCTAGTGGTTCCCTAGCGGGAGGTGGTAATGAGCAGTTCTTC	CSASGSLAGGGNEQFF
.	once	TRBV7-9	TRBJ2-7	TGTGCCAGCAGCGTTGGACAGTCCTACGAGCAGTACTTC	CASSVGQSYEQYF
.	few	TRBV5-4	TRBJ2-1	TGTGCCAGCAGCCTGGAGAGGAGCTCCTACAATGAGCAGTTCTTC	CASSLERSSYNEQFF
.	.	TRBV5-1	TRBJ2-5	TGCGCCAGCAGCTTGGCCCTCGCAGGGAACCAAGAGACCCAGTACTTC	CASSLALAGNQETQYF
.	.	TRBV6-1	TRBJ1-4	TGTGCCAGCAGTGAAAGTATCGGGGGGAATGAAAAACTGTTTTTT	CASSESIGGNEKLFF
.	.	TRBV19	TRBJ2-2	TGTGCCAGTAGTATAGATCGGGGTATCACCGGGGAGCTGTTTTTT	CASSIDRGITGELFF
TRBD1	.	TRBV15	TRBJ1-1	TGTGCCACCAGCAAGGGACAGGCGGTGAACACTGAAGCTTTCTTT	CATSKGQAVNTEAFF
TRBD1	.	TRBV12-3/TRBV12-4	TRBJ1-1	TGTGCCAGCAGTCACGACAGGGGCTGGGTAACTTTCTTT	CASSHDRGWVTFF
TRBD1	few	TRBV7-9	TRBJ1-4	TGTGCCAGCAGCTCCCCAGGGGGAACTAATGAAAAACTGTTTTTT	CASSSPGGTNEKLFF
TRBD1	.	TRBV27	TRBJ2-7	TGTGCCAGCCGAATAGAACAGGGGGTAAACGAGCAGTACTTC	CASRIEQGVNEQYF
TRBD1	few	TRBV24-1	TRBJ2-7	TGTGCCACCAGTGATTTGGGGACAGTTTCCTCCGAGCAGTACTTC	CATSDLGTVSSEQYF
.	once	TRBV5-1	TRBJ2-3	TGCGCCAGCAGTCCGCCTAGCGTCACAGATACGCAGTATTTT	CASSPPSVTDTQYF
.	.	TRBV7-9	TRBJ2-7	TGTGCCAGCAGCTCTCCCGACAATGCCGTACCGTACTTC	CASSSPDNAVPYF